This entry features one T cell receptor (beta chain) sequence. This sample is part of a study of PD-L1 blockade in urothelial cancer. Study-level background: Patients began atezolizumab, 1,200 mg intravenously every 3 weeks, at some point between 2012 and 2014.

TCRdb keeps only in-frame clones here, not all; method: immunoSEQ multiplex PCR. The data contain some 56,000 clones, about 85% of them seen just once; the ten biggest clones take up around a sixth. Time point in this sample: pretreatment peripheral blood. CDR1 and CDR2 from the germline V gene are SGHRS and YFSETQ. J lost 2 bases, V lost 6 bases, and 6 bases had no gene match. The CDR3 runs to 14 residues. This clonotype was sampled from a man between 65 and 85 years old with urothelial cancer. The source was PBMCs, collected around atezolizumab (anti-PD-L1) treatment. The rearrangement joins TRBV5-1 to TRBJ2-7; 9 nucleotides line up with TRBD1. The CDR3 protein is CASTNRGPTYEQYF. The DNA for the CDR3 is TGCGCCAGCACCAACAGGGGGCCCACCTACGAGCAGTACTTC.